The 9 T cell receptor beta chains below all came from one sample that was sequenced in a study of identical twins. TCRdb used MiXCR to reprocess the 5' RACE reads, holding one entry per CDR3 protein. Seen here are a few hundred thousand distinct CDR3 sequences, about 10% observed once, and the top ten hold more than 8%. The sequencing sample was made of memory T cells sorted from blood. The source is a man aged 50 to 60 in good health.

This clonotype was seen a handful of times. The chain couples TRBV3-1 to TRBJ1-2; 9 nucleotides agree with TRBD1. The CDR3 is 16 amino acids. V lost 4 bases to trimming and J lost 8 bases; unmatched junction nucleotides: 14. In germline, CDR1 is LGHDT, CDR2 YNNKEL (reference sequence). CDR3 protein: CASSLGSTGQGFGYTF. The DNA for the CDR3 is TGTGCCAGCAGCCTGGGGTCCACGGGACAGGGCTTCGGCTACACCTTC.

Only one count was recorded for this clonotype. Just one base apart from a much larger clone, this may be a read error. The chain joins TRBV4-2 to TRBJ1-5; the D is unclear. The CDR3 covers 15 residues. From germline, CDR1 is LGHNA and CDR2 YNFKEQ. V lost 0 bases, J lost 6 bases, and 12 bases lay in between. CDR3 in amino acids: CASSQDNSPSQPQHF. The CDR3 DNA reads TGTGCCAGCAGCCAAGATAACAGCCCCAGTCAGCCCCAGCATTTT.

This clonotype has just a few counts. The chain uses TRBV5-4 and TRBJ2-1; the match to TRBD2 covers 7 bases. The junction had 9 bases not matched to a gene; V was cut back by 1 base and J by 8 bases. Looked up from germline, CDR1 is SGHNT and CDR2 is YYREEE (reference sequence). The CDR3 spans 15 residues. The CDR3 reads CASSLNSGIAHEQFF. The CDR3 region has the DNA TGTGCCAGCAGCTTGAACAGCGGGATCGCCCATGAGCAGTTCTTC.

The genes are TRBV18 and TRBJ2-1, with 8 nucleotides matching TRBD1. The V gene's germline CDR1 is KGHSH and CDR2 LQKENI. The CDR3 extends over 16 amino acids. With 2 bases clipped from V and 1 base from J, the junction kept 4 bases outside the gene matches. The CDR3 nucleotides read TGTGCCAGCTCACCAGGACAGGGTAGATCCTACAATGAGCAGTTCTTC. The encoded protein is CASSPGQGRSYNEQFF. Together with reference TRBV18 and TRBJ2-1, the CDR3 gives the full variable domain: NAGVMQNPRHLVRRRGQEARLRCSPMKGHSHVYWYRQLPEEGLKFMVYLQKENIIDESGMPKERFSAEFPKEGPSILRIQQVVRGDSAAYFCASSPGQGRSYNEQFFGPGTRLTVL.

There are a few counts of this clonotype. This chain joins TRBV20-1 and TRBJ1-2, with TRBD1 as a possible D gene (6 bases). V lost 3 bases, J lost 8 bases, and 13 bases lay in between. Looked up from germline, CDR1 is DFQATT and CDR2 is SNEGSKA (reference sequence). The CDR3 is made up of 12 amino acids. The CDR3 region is CSASPGGRGYTF. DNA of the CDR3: TGCAGTGCTAGTCCCGGGGGCCGCGGCTACACCTTC.

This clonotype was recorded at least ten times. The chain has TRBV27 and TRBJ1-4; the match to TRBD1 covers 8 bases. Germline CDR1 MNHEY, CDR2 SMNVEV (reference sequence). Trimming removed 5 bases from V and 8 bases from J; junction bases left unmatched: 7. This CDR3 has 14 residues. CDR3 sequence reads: CASSRQGAKEKLFF. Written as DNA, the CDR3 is TGTGCCAGCAGTCGTCAGGGGGCAAAGGAAAAACTGTTTTTT.

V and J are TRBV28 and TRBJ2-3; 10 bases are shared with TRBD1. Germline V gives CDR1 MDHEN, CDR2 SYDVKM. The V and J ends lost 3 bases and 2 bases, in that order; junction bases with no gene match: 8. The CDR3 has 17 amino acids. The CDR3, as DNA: TGTGCCAGCAGTTTCGACCGGGACAGGGGAGACACAGATACGCAGTATTTT. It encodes CASSFDRDRGDTDTQYF. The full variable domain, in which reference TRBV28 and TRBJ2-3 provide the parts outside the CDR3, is DVKVTQSSRYLVKRTGEKVFLECVQDMDHENMFWYRQDPGLGLRLIYFSYDVKMKEKGDIPEGYSVSREKKERFSLILESASTNQTSMYLCASSFDRDRGDTDTQYFGPGTRLTVL.

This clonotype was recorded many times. CDR3 in amino acids: CSVEDRRGPVYIQYF. In DNA form, the CDR3 reads TGCAGCGTTGAAGATAGGCGGGGGCCAGTGTACATTCAGTACTTC. This sequence joins TRBV29-1 and TRBJ2-4; D is perhaps TRBD2 (7 bases). The CDR3 is 15 residues long. Trimming took 0 bases from V and 8 from J, leaving 17 bases between them. From germline, CDR1 is SQVTM and CDR2 ANQGSEA.

The CDR3 nucleotides are TGCAGCGTTGACGGGAGAGACCAAAACAATCCCTACGAGCAGTACTTC. Translating gives CSVDGRDQNNPYEQYF. The chain recombines TRBV29-1 with TRBJ2-7, with D perhaps matching TRBD2 (6 bases). Trimming took 3 bases from V and 2 from J, leaving 20 bases between them. The CDR3 consists of 16 residues. The germline V gene has CDR1 SQVTM and CDR2 ANQGSEA.